The rows below give T cell receptor beta chains drawn from one sample of a study of T-cell memory formation after mild COVID-19. TCRdb redid the calling of the 5' RACE reads with MiXCR, one entry per CDR3 protein. The sample lists about 560,000 distinct CDR3 sequences; roughly 17% were seen once. The sequenced sample consisted of PBMCs or a T cell subset sorted from them (not recorded which). These receptors were obtained from an adult woman who had mild COVID-19 (a few samples of this study predate the infection). Cell type and time point are not known. Each CDR3 is given with its conserved first and last residue. The D gene is left open where the match is weak. Part of the rows lack a size; the others show once, few, many or a class for expanded clones.

CDR3 protein	CDR3 DNA	clone size	CDR3 length	J gene	V gene	D gene
CASSPGSGTGELFF	TGTGCCAGCTCACCAGGGTCTGGCACCGGGGAGCTGTTTTTT	-	14	TRBJ2-2	TRBV18	-
CASSLLPPEAFF	TGTGCCAGCAGCCTCCTCCCCCCTGAAGCTTTCTTT	-	12	TRBJ1-1	TRBV7-9	-
CASKGSRGRETQYF	TGCGCCAGCAAGGGAAGTAGGGGCCGAGAGACCCAGTACTTC	many	14	TRBJ2-5	TRBV5-1	-
CSGYAGLSGNTIYF	TGCAGCGGCTATGCGGGGCTCTCTGGAAACACCATATATTTT	few	14	TRBJ1-3	TRBV29-1	-
CSVVLSSQETQYF	TGCAGCGTTGTTCTTTCGAGTCAAGAGACCCAGTACTTC	-	13	TRBJ2-5	TRBV29-1	-
CASSQGLRGGIGNTIYF	TGCGCCAGCAGCCAAGGCCTGAGGGGGGGGATTGGAAACACCATATATTTT	few	17	TRBJ1-3	TRBV4-1	-
CSVEFGSGSYEQYF	TGCAGCGTTGAATTCGGTAGCGGGTCCTACGAGCAGTACTTC	many	14	TRBJ2-7	TRBV29-1	TRBD2
CASSLRYAASNYGYTF	TGTGCCAGCAGCTTAAGATACGCAGCTAGTAACTATGGCTACACCTTC	few	16	TRBJ1-2	TRBV7-2	-
CASSLTSSNSYEQYF	TGTGCCAGCAGTTTAACGTCCTCTAACTCCTACGAGCAGTACTTC	-	15	TRBJ2-7	TRBV12-3/TRBV12-4	-
CASRPGGRFTEAFF	TGTGCCAGCAGGCCAGGGGGCAGGTTCACTGAAGCTTTCTTT	few	14	TRBJ1-1	TRBV7-9	TRBD1
CASSQGGTYNEQFF	TGCGCCAGCAGCCAAGGCGGCACCTACAATGAGCAGTTCTTC	many	14	TRBJ2-1	TRBV4-1	-
CASSLSGTSTNEQFF	TGCGCCAGCAGTCTCTCGGGGACTAGCACAAATGAGCAGTTCTTC	few	15	TRBJ2-1	TRBV5-1	TRBD2
CAWSRVRTEAFF	TGTGCCTGGAGTAGGGTCCGCACTGAAGCTTTCTTT	-	12	TRBJ1-1	TRBV30	-
CASSLGDWDYGYTF	TGCGCCAGCAGCTTGGGGGACTGGGACTATGGCTACACCTTC	-	14	TRBJ1-2	TRBV5-1	-
CSGGLAGGPSTDTQYF	TGCAGCGGCGGACTAGCGGGGGGGCCGAGCACAGATACGCAGTATTTT	-	16	TRBJ2-3	TRBV29-1	TRBD2
CASSLATGGGTEAFF	TGTGCCAGCAGCTTGGCTACAGGGGGGGGAACTGAAGCTTTCTTT	-	15	TRBJ1-1	TRBV5-6	TRBD1
CASSYRGQGAGNEQFF	TGTGCCAGCAGTTATAGAGGGCAGGGGGCGGGCAATGAGCAGTTCTTC	few	16	TRBJ2-1	TRBV6-6	TRBD1
CASSESGSATHGYTF	TGTGCCAGCAGTGAGTCGGGATCAGCAACTCATGGCTACACCTTC	-	15	TRBJ1-2	TRBV6-1	-
CASKAGGGSYEQYF	TGCGCCAGCAAAGCGGGAGGTGGGTCCTACGAGCAGTACTTC	-	14	TRBJ2-7	TRBV5-1	TRBD2
CAGDQGGSSYEQYF	TGTGCCGGAGACCAGGGGGGGAGCTCCTACGAGCAGTACTTC	few	14	TRBJ2-7	TRBV30	-
CASSLEPDQPQHF	TGTGCCAGCAGCTTAGAACCGGATCAGCCCCAGCATTTT	-	13	TRBJ1-5	TRBV7-9	-
CASSSGHVSSGEQYF	TGTGCCAGCAGCTCCGGACATGTGAGTTCCGGCGAGCAGTACTTC	-	15	TRBJ2-7	TRBV5-4	-
CASSLLTGDLGELFF	TGCGCCAGCAGCCTGTTGACAGGGGACTTAGGGGAGCTGTTTTTT	few	15	TRBJ2-2	TRBV5-1	TRBD1
CASSPGAGVETTGELFF	TGTGCCAGCAGCCCCGGGGCGGGGGTGGAGACCACCGGGGAGCTGTTTTTT	many	17	TRBJ2-2	TRBV7-3	TRBD2
CAWSARGSGGYTF	TGTGCCTGGAGTGCCCGGGGTAGTGGGGGCTACACCTTC	few	13	TRBJ1-2	TRBV30	-
CAISDQVMEKLFF	TGTGCCATCAGTGATCAGGTGATGGAAAAACTGTTTTTT	-	13	TRBJ1-4	TRBV10-3	-
CASSSHLRTAHTEAFF	TGTGCCAGCAGTTCTCACCTTCGGACAGCCCACACTGAAGCTTTCTTT	-	16	TRBJ1-1	TRBV6-2/TRBV6-3	-
CASSAVAGENEQFF	TGTGCCAGCTCCGCTGTAGCGGGAGAAAATGAGCAGTTCTTC	few	14	TRBJ2-1	TRBV18	TRBD2
CASSSGQTSNQPQHF	TGTGCCAGCAGCTCAGGACAGACTAGCAATCAGCCCCAGCATTTT	-	15	TRBJ1-5	TRBV7-9	-
CASSLVGVGDTEAFF	TGCGCCAGCAGCTTGGTGGGAGTTGGTGACACTGAAGCTTTCTTT	-	15	TRBJ1-1	TRBV5-1	-
CASKTGPTNTEAFF	TGTGCCAGCAAAACAGGGCCGACGAACACTGAAGCTTTCTTT	-	14	TRBJ1-1	TRBV7-2	-
CASSPLRGATGELFF	TGCGCCAGCAGCCCCCTAAGGGGAGCCACCGGGGAGCTGTTTTTT	-	15	TRBJ2-2	TRBV5-1	-
CASSVGGKPQHF	TGTGCCAGCAGTGTGGGAGGTAAACCCCAGCATTTT	once	12	TRBJ1-5	TRBV9	-
CAWSVKGRQPQHF	TGTGCCTGGAGTGTCAAGGGACGGCAGCCCCAGCATTTT	-	13	TRBJ1-5	TRBV30	-
CSVEKSGSNEQFF	TGCAGCGTTGAAAAGAGCGGGAGTAATGAGCAGTTCTTC	-	13	TRBJ2-1	TRBV29-1	TRBD2
CASSLLVSNEQFF	TGTGCCAGCAGTTTATTGGTTTCCAATGAGCAGTTCTTC	-	13	TRBJ2-1	TRBV27	-
CASSSQREGDTQYF	TGTGCCAGCTCATCCCAGCGGGAGGGAGATACGCAGTATTTT	few	14	TRBJ2-3	TRBV18	TRBD2
CASSPGLAGGMRSYNEQFF	TGTGCCAGCAGCCCGGGACTAGCGGGAGGGATGAGATCCTACAATGAGCAGTTCTTC	-	19	TRBJ2-1	TRBV11-2	TRBD2
CASSPFRAPGEQYF	TGTGCCAGCAGCCCATTTCGCGCGCCCGGCGAGCAGTACTTC	few	14	TRBJ2-7	TRBV7-2	-
CASSREAGGPSYNEQFF	TGCGCCAGCAGTCGAGAAGCGGGGGGCCCCTCCTACAATGAGCAGTTCTTC	many	17	TRBJ2-1	TRBV5-1	TRBD2
CASSAGLTGNTIYF	TGCGCCAGCAGCGCGGGACTTACTGGAAACACCATATATTTT	-	14	TRBJ1-3	TRBV5-1	-
CASSQAGTKSNQPQHF	TGTGCCAGCAGCCAAGCAGGGACTAAGAGCAATCAGCCCCAGCATTTT	few	16	TRBJ1-5	TRBV4-2	-
CASSDSDQNTGELFF	TGTGCCAGCAGTGACTCGGACCAGAACACCGGGGAGCTGTTTTTT	many	15	TRBJ2-2	TRBV6-4	-
CASRQMLVEHNEQFF	TGTGCCAGCAGGCAGATGCTAGTGGAGCACAATGAGCAGTTCTTC	-	15	TRBJ2-1	TRBV4-2	-
CASSLTSIGNEQFF	TGTGCCAGCAGTTTAACCTCGATTGGCAATGAGCAGTTCTTC	few	14	TRBJ2-1	TRBV12-3/TRBV12-4	-
CASSPRAGKDTQYF	TGTGCCAGCAGTCCACGAGCGGGAAAGGATACGCAGTATTTT	-	14	TRBJ2-3	TRBV27	TRBD2
CASSSILVRGTEQFF	TGTGCCAGCAGTTCCATACTCGTCAGGGGCACTGAGCAGTTCTTC	few	15	TRBJ2-1	TRBV6-2/TRBV6-3	-